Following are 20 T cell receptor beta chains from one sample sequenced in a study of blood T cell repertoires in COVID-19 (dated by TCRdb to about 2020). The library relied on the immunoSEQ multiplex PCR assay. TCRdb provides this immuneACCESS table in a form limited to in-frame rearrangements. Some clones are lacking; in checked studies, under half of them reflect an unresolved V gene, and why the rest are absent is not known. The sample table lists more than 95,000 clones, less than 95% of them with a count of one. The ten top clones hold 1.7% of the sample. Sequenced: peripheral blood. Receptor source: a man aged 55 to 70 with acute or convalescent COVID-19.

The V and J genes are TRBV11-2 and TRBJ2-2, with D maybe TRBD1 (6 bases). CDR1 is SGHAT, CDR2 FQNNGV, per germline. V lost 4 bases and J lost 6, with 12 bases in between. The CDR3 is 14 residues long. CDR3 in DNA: TGTGCCAGCAGCTACACCAGGGGTTCCGGGGAGCTGTTTTTT. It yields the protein CASSYTRGSGELFF. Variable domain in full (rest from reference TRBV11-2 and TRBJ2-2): EAGVAQSPRYKIIEKRQSVAFWCNPISGHATLYWYQQILGQGPKLLIQFQNNGVVDDSQLPKDRFSAERLKGVDSTLKIQPAKLEDSAVYLCASSYTRGSGELFFGEGSRLTVL.

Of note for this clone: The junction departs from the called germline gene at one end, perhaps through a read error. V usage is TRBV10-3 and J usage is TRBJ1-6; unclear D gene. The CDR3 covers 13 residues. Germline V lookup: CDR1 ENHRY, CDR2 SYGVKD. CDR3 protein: CAIGEKAGSPLHF. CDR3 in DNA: TGTGCCATCGGTGAGAAGGCAGGTTCACCCCTCCACTTT.

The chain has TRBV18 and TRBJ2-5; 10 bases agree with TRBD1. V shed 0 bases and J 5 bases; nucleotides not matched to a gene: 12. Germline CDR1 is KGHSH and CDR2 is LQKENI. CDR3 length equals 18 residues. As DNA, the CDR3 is TGTGCCAGCTCACCACCCCGGGGACAGGGGAGCGACCGGGAGACCCAGTACTTC. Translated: CASSPPRGQGSDRETQYF.

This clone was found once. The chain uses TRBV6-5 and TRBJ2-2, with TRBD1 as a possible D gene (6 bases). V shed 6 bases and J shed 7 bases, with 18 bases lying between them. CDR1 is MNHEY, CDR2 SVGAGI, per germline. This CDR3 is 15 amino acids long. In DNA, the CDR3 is TGTGCCAGCAGATCCCAAATACAGGGAGTCGGGGAGCTGTTTTTT. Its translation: CASRSQIQGVGELFF.

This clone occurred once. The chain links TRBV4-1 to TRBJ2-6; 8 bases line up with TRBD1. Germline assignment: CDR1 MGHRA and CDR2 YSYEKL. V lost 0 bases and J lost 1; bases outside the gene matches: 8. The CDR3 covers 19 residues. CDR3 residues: CASSQEGQGARSGANVLTF. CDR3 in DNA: TGCGCCAGCAGCCAAGAGGGTCAGGGGGCTAGGTCTGGGGCCAACGTCCTGACTTTC.

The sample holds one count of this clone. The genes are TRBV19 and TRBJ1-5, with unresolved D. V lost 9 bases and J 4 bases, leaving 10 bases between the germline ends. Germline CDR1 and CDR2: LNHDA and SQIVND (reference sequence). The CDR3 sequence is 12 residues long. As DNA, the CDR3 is TGTGCCAGCCGGGGTGGGAATCAGCCCCAGCATTTT. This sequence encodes CASRGGNQPQHF. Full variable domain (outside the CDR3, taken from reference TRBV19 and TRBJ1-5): DGGITQSPKYLFRKEGQNVTLSCEQNLNHDAMYWYRQDPGQGLRLIYYSQIVNDFQKGDIAEGYSVSREKKESFPLTVTSAQKNPTAFYLCASRGGNQPQHFGDGTRLSIL.

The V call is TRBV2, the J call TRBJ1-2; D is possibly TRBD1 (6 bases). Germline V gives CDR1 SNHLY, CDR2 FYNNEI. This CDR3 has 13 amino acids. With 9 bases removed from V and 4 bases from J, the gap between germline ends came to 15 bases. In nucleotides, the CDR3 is TGTGCCAGACGACCTACAGGGTTCTATGGCTACACCTTC. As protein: CARRPTGFYGYTF. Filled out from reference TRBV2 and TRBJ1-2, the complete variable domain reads EPEVTQTPSHQVTQMGQEVILRCVPISNHLYFYWYRQILGQKVEFLVSFYNNEISEKSEIFDDQFSVERPDGSNFTLKIRSTKLEDSAMYFCARRPTGFYGYTFGSGTRLTVV.

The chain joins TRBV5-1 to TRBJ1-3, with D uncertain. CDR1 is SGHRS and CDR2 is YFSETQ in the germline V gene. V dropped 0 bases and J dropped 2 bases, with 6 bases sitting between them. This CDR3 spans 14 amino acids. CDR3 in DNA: TGCGCCAGCAGCTTGGAGTCAGCTGGAAACACCATATATTTT. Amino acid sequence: CASSLESAGNTIYF.

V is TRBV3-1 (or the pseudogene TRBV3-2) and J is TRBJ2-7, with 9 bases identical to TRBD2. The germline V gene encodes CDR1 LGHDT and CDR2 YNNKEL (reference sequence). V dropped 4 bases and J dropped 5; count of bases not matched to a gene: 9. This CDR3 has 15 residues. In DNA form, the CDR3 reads TGTGCCAGCAGCCGACGAGCGGGGGGTTACCACGAGCAGTACTTC. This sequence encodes CASSRRAGGYHEQYF.

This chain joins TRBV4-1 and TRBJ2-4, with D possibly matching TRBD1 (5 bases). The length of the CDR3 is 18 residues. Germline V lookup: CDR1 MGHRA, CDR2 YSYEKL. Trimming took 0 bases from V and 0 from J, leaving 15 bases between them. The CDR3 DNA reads TGCGCCAGCAGCCAAGATCCAAGGGGATCTGGAGCCAAAAACATTCAGTACTTC. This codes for CASSQDPRGSGAKNIQYF.

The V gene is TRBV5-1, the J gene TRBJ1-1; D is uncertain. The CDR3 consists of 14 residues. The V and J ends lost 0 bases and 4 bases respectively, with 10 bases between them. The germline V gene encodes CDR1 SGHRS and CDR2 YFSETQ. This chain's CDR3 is CASSLDSPGTEAFF. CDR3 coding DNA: TGCGCCAGCAGCTTGGACTCCCCGGGCACTGAAGCTTTCTTT.

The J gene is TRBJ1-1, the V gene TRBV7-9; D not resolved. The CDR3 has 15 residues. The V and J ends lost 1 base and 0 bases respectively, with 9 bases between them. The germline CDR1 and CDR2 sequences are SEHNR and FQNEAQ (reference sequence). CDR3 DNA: TGTGCCAGCAGCTTAGTTCCAGGATTGAACACTGAAGCTTTCTTT. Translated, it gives CASSLVPGLNTEAFF.

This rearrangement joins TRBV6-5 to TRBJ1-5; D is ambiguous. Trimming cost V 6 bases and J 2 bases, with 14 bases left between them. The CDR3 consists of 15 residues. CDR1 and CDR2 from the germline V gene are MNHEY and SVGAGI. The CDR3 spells CASSVGVVGNQPQHF. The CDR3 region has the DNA TGTGCCAGCAGCGTCGGAGTCGTAGGCAATCAGCCCCAGCATTTT.

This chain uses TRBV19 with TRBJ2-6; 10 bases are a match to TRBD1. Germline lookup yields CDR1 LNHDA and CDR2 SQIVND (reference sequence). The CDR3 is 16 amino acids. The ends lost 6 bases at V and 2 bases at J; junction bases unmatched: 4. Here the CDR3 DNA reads TGTGCCAGTAGCCTGGGGACAGGGGCTGGGGCCAACGTCCTGACTTTC. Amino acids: CASSLGTGAGANVLTF. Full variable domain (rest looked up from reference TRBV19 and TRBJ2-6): DGGITQSPKYLFRKEGQNVTLSCEQNLNHDAMYWYRQDPGQGLRLIYYSQIVNDFQKGDIAEGYSVSREKKESFPLTVTSAQKNPTAFYLCASSLGTGAGANVLTFGAGSRLTVL.

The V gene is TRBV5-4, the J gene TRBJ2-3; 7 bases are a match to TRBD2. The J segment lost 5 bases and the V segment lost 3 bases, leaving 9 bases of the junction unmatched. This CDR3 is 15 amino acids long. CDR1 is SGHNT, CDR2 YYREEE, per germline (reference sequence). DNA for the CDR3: TGTGCCAGCAGCTCTAGCGGAGGGCGGGGAGATACGCAGTATTTT. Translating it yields CASSSSGGRGDTQYF.

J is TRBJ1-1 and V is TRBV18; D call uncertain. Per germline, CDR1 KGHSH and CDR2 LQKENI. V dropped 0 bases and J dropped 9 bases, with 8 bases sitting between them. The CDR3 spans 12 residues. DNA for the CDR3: TGTGCCAGCTCACCACCTAGCAGAAAAGCTTTCTTT. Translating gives CASSPPSRKAFF. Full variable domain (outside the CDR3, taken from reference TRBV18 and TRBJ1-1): NAGVMQNPRHLVRRRGQEARLRCSPMKGHSHVYWYRQLPEEGLKFMVYLQKENIIDESGMPKERFSAEFPKEGPSILRIQQVVRGDSAAYFCASSPPSRKAFFGQGTRLTVV.

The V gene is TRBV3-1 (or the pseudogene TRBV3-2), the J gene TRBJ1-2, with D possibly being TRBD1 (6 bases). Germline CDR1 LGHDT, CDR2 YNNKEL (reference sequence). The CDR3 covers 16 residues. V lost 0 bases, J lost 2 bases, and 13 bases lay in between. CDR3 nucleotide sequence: TGTGCCAGCAGCCAAGAAGCAGGGGAGCCCAACTATGGCTACACCTTC. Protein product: CASSQEAGEPNYGYTF.

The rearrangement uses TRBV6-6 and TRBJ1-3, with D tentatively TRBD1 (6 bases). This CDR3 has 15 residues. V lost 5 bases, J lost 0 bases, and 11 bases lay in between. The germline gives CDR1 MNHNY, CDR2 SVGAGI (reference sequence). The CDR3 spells CASSPTDSSGNTIYF. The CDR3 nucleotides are TGTGCCAGCAGTCCGACGGACAGCTCTGGAAACACCATATATTTT.

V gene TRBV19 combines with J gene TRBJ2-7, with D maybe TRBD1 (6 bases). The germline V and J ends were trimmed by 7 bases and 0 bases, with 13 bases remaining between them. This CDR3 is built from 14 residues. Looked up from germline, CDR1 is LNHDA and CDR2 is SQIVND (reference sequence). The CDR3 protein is CASNSGDTSYEQYF. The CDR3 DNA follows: TGTGCCAGTAACTCAGGGGACACCTCCTACGAGCAGTACTTC.

Here the CDR3 reads CASSPSNTEAFF. The CDR3 DNA is TGTGCCAGCTCACCGAGTAACACTGAAGCTTTCTTT. The genes are TRBV18 and TRBJ1-1; D ambiguous. The V gene lost 3 bases and the J gene lost 2 bases, with 4 bases spanning the gap. The CDR3 has 12 amino acids. Germline CDR1 KGHSH, CDR2 LQKENI.